Below, 21 T cell receptor beta chains from the same sample are listed, as sequenced in a study of T cell repertoires in cytomegalovirus infection. TCRdb itself ran the reads through MiXCR, one entry per CDR3 protein. The repertoire holds 350,000 to 550,000 distinct CDR3 sequences, with around 32% as singletons. Sequencing was done on a sample of PBMCs. The receptors stem from a human donor in good health (CMV status not recorded). Some clones in this sample may be carry-over from other donors' samples.

The CDR3 DNA follows: TGTGCCTCAGCGGTAGGCTACGAGCAGTACTTC. Translating it yields CASAVGYEQYF. The V and J genes are TRBV12-3 or TRBV12-4 and TRBJ2-7, with TRBD2 as a possible D gene (5 bases). V gave up 11 bases and J gave up 3 bases, with 11 bases separating them. This CDR3 comprises 11 residues.

Notes on this clonotype: A much bigger clone sits one base away, suggesting this may be a read error. This chain uses TRBV7-2 with TRBJ2-1, with TRBD1 identical over 9 bases. The CDR3 covers 15 residues. Germline loops: CDR1 SGHTA, CDR2 FQGNSA. The CDR3 region is CASRLGGQGLNEQFF. In nucleotides, the CDR3 is TGTGCCAGCCGCTTAGGGGGACAGGGCCTGAATGAGCAGTTCTTC.

This sequence joins TRBV7-6 and TRBJ2-5; 8 nucleotides line up with TRBD2. In germline, CDR1 is SGHVS, CDR2 FNYEAQ. The length of the CDR3 is 17 residues. V lost 1 base, J lost 5 bases, and 12 bases stayed unmatched. Here the CDR3 DNA reads TGTGCCAGCAGCTTAGGGGTAGCGGGACCGGCGGGGGAGACCCAGTACTTC. This encodes CASSLGVAGPAGETQYF.

The sample holds a few counts of this clonotype. The gene calls are TRBV30 and TRBJ2-7; TRBD2 matches 13 bases. The CDR3 consists of 15 residues. From germline, CDR1 is GTSNPN and CDR2 SVGIG (reference sequence). V was pared by 0 bases and J by 3 bases, with 2 bases of the junction left unmatched. Written as DNA, the CDR3 is TGTGCCTGGAGTGTTACTAGCGGGGGGGGCTACGAGCAGTACTTC. Residues: CAWSVTSGGGYEQYF.

This clonotype was seen only a few times. The chain employs TRBV6-1 and TRBJ1-1, with 7 positions matching TRBD1. Trimming cost V 2 bases and J 0 bases; bases outside gene matches: 3. CDR1 and CDR2 from the germline V gene are MNHNS and SASEGT. The CDR3 sequence is 15 residues long. In nucleotides, the CDR3 is TGTGCCAGCAGTGAAAAAGGGGGCTTGAACACTGAAGCTTTCTTT. It yields the protein CASSEKGGLNTEAFF.

The J gene is TRBJ1-1, the V gene TRBV4-1; 8 nucleotides align to TRBD1. This CDR3 region has 15 residues. After removal of 3 bases from V and 2 bases from J, the junction contained 5 bases not matched to a gene. CDR1 is MGHRA and CDR2 is YSYEKL in the germline V gene. The CDR3 is CASSQTTGVNTEAFF. The CDR3, as DNA: TGCGCCAGCAGCCAGACGACAGGGGTCAACACTGAAGCTTTCTTT.

Worth noting for this clonotype: This is likely a read error, given that the CDR3 carries no conserved phenylalanine or tryptophan at its end. V is TRBV7-2 and J is TRBJ1-5, with D maybe TRBD1 (5 bases). From germline, CDR1 is SGHTA and CDR2 FQGNSA. V lost 5 bases to trimming and J lost 8 bases, with 16 bases between them. The CDR3 loop spans 14 amino acids. The CDR3 region is CASSVTGGRKPQHC. The DNA of the CDR3 is TGTGCCAGCAGCGTAACCGGGGGTCGCAAGCCCCAGCATTGT.

There are many counts of this clonotype. The chain links TRBV7-6 to TRBJ1-1; 8 bases agree with TRBD1. The CDR3 extends over 16 amino acids. The trim removed 1 base at V and 6 bases at J, leaving 10 bases unmatched. Per germline, CDR1 SGHVS and CDR2 FNYEAQ. Here the CDR3 reads CASSLVGQGQVSEAFF. CDR3 in DNA: TGTGCCAGCAGCTTAGTGGGTCAGGGACAGGTCTCTGAAGCTTTCTTT.

This clonotype has at least ten counts. This rearrangement joins TRBV7-2 to TRBJ1-2; D may be TRBD1 (6 bases). The CDR3 extends over 15 amino acids. Germline CDR1 and CDR2: SGHTA and FQGNSA. V lost 1 base, J lost 2 bases, and 11 bases lay in between. The CDR3 DNA reads as TGTGCCAGCAGCTTAGAAATTCAGGGGAACTATGGCTACACCTTC. It is translated as CASSLEIQGNYGYTF.

The J gene is TRBJ1-1, the V gene TRBV19; D is unresolved. Looked up from germline, CDR1 is LNHDA and CDR2 is SQIVND (reference sequence). The CDR3 loop spans 12 amino acids. V lost 5 bases, J lost 0 bases, and 4 bases lay in between. Here the CDR3 DNA reads TGTGCCAGTAGTCATGTGAACACTGAAGCTTTCTTT. It encodes CASSHVNTEAFF. The whole variable domain, remainder taken from reference TRBV19 and TRBJ1-1, is DGGITQSPKYLFRKEGQNVTLSCEQNLNHDAMYWYRQDPGQGLRLIYYSQIVNDFQKGDIAEGYSVSREKKESFPLTVTSAQKNPTAFYLCASSHVNTEAFFGQGTRLTVV.

Concerning this clonotype itself: The CDR3 ends on some other residue instead of the conserved phenylalanine or tryptophan, so this is likely a read error. Because the CDR3's place on the DNA is in doubt, the DNA is left out and the CDR3 is given as listed by TCRdb. The V call is TRBV11-1, the J call TRBJ2-1; TRBD2 is the table's D call, not checked against the DNA. Germline V lookup: CDR1 SGHAT, CDR2 FQDESV (reference sequence). Including both end residues, the CDR3 is 16 amino acids long. CDR3 sequence: CASSPIAGTQSGEQLL.

The CDR3 sequence: CASSLAPTNWGTDTQYF. DNA for the CDR3: TGCGCCAGCAGCTTGGCCCCAACAAACTGGGGCACAGATACGCAGTATTTT. V gene TRBV5-1 combines with J gene TRBJ2-3; D unclear. Germline V CDR1 and CDR2: SGHRS, YFSETQ. Trimming left V 0 bases short and J 1 base short, with 15 bases between. The CDR3 contains 17 residues.

The chain recombines TRBV14 with TRBJ2-7, with D perhaps TRBD1 (7 bases). The V end was cut by 2 bases, the J end by 2 bases, with 13 bases between. The CDR3 loop spans 15 amino acids. Germline CDR1 and CDR2: SGHDN and FVKESK. The CDR3: CASSQSTGEAYEQYF. CDR3 nucleotides: TGTGCCAGCAGCCAAAGTACAGGGGAGGCCTACGAGCAGTACTTC.

On this clonotype: Relative to the germline gene, one junction end is altered; a read error may explain this. V gene TRBV7-8 combines with J gene TRBJ2-7; TRBD2 agrees at 10 bases. Germline V gene sequence: CDR1 SGHVS, CDR2 FQNEAQ. The CDR3 sequence is 15 residues long. This CDR3 is CSSSHGLAVGYEHYF. CDR3 DNA: TGTTCCAGCAGCCATGGACTAGCGGTGGGTTACGAGCATTACTTC.

This clonotype was picked up one time. Being one base from a much bigger clone, this may be a read error. The V gene is TRBV7-2, the J gene TRBJ2-4; D possibly corresponds to TRBD2 (6 bases). Germline loops: CDR1 SGHTA, CDR2 FQGNSA. This CDR3 comprises 15 residues. CDR3 region: CVSSPRETSVDIQYF. The CDR3 coding sequence is TGTGTCAGCAGCCCCCGGGAGACATCGGTCGACATTCAGTACTTC.

This clonotype was seen only once. The chain couples TRBV29-1 to TRBJ2-3; no clear D. CDR1 is SQVTM, CDR2 ANQGSEA, per germline. V shed 8 bases and J shed 4 bases, with 16 bases lying between them. The CDR3 has 13 amino acids. CDR3 DNA sequence: TGCAGCACCTCTCGGGCTGGCCCAGATACGCAGTATTTT. This sequence encodes CSTSRAGPDTQYF.

Comment on this clonotype: A junction end diverges from the germline sequence, so it may reflect a read error. The gene calls are TRBV11-2 and TRBJ2-1; D is unresolved. The CDR3 has 13 amino acids. The germline gives CDR1 SGHAT, CDR2 FQNNGV. CDR3: CASSLELSTLGIF. The CDR3 bases are TGTGCCAGCAGCTTAGAGCTGTCTACCCTTGGAATCTTC.

The table lists this clonotype with many counts. A junction end diverges from the germline sequence, so it may reflect a read error. This chain uses TRBV7-2 with TRBJ1-1; D not resolved. The CDR3 runs 13 residues. Germline CDR1 reads SGHTA; CDR2 reads FQGNSA. CDR3 in amino acids: CASSLAGDTEAFF. The CDR3 coding sequence is TGTGCCAGCAGCCTAGCCGGGGACACTGAAGCTTTCTTT.

This clonotype has a handful of counts. This chain joins TRBV24-1 and TRBJ2-1; 13 nucleotides line up with TRBD2. Germline V gives CDR1 KGHDR, CDR2 SFDVKD. The CDR3 has 15 amino acids. J lost 7 bases, V lost 6 bases, and 5 bases had no gene match. CDR3 amino acids: CATSRTSGGRNEQFF. The CDR3 region has the DNA TGTGCCACCAGTCGGACTAGCGGGGGCCGTAATGAGCAGTTCTTC.

This clonotype was detected a few times. This chain links TRBV28 with TRBJ1-4; no reliable D call. V lost 3 bases and J 3 bases, leaving 5 bases between the germline ends. Per germline, CDR1 MDHEN and CDR2 SYDVKM. The CDR3 totals 13 residues. DNA of the CDR3: TGTGCCAGCAGTTTTGAATCTAATGAAAAACTGTTTTTT. Translated: CASSFESNEKLFF.

There are many counts of this clonotype. The rearrangement links TRBV19 to TRBJ2-7, with 8 bases lining up with TRBD1. V lost 10 bases, J lost 2 bases, and 13 bases stayed unmatched. There are 15 residues in the CDR3. The germline gives CDR1 LNHDA, CDR2 SQIVND (reference sequence). CDR3 DNA: TGTGCCACCAAAAGGGCGGGACAGGCCACCTACGAGCAGTACTTC. Protein product: CATKRAGQATYEQYF.